The entry below describes one T cell receptor beta chain. Its cognate antigen is unknown. The CDR3 is made up of 13 amino acids. Germline CDR1 and CDR2: SEHNR and FQNEAQ (reference sequence). Trimming cost V 5 bases and J 6 bases, with 11 bases left between them. This sample was included in a study of cytomegalovirus exposure and HLA in healthy donors. Study-level information: A subsequent analysis stated that the 120 or so validation repertoires were run on the same platform as the approximately 700 first-cohort repertoires. Study findings and constraints: Listed as cytomegalovirus-associated were around 160 TCR beta chains.

Profiled with immunoSEQ multiplex PCR; TCRdb holds only in-frame clones, not every one. The sample consists of some 150,000 clones, 86% of them appearing once. The rearrangement joins TRBV7-9 to TRBJ1-5; D may be TRBD1 (6 bases). The TCR originated in a man aged 18-30 years in good health and CMV-seropositive. The sample taken for sequencing was PBMCs. Written as DNA, the CDR3 is TGTGCCAGCAGCCCCGTAGGGGGTCAGCCCCAGCATTTT. Protein sequence: CASSPVGGQPQHF.